This entry features one T cell receptor beta chain sequence. The antigen is unknown. This PCR relied on a set of 60 Vbeta primers and 13 Jbeta primers. TCRdb's copy holds only in-frame clones and misses some; the assay was immunoSEQ multiplex PCR. The sample yields around 65,000 clones, around 74% seen once. Samples came from healthy bone marrow donors. The germline CDR1 and CDR2 sequences are MGHDK and SYGVNS. Losses at the gene ends were 6 bases for V and 7 bases for J; bases not matched to a gene: 10. CDR3 length equals 14 residues. The data were taken from a study of cytomegalovirus exposure and HLA in healthy donors. General study points: In a later analysis, across HLA loci, associated TCR counts were highest for DRB1, lowest for HLA-C. For TCR beta chains, V- and J-gene trimming was later linked to a missense DCLRE1C variant.

This receptor was identified in a woman in her thirties in good health and CMV-seropositive. Input material: PBMCs. This chain connects TRBV25-1 to TRBJ2-7; 9 bases align to TRBD1. The chain's CDR3 is CASSRQGGMEEQYF. CDR3 DNA: TGTGCCAGCAGCCGACAGGGGGGTATGGAGGAGCAGTACTTC.